A selection of T cell receptor beta chains follows, all from one sample in a study of T cells in Graves' hyperthyroidism and ophthalmopathy. One entry per CDR3 protein, called by TCRdb with MiXCR from the multiplex PCR reads. The sample holds roughly 500,000 distinct CDR3 sequences, around 42% seen once. Source material: peripheral blood or thyroid tissue (not recorded which). Source of these receptors: an adult woman with Graves' disease, either hyperthyroidism or ophthalmopathy (not recorded which). Both conserved end residues are part of each CDR3. A D gene is named only where the DNA matches it firmly. Size is stated for part of the rows, as once, few or many counts, or as a class when the clone is expanded.

DNA | CDR3 | V | size | J | D
TGTACCAGCAGCCGTCCCGGCGCAACTAATGAAAAACTGTTTTTT | CTSSRPGATNEKLFF | TRBV14 | few | TRBJ1-4 | .
TGTGCCAGCAGTGACCGGGACAGGGTGGTCCTTAATGAAAAACTGTTTTTT | CASSDRDRVVLNEKLFF | TRBV6-1 | few | TRBJ1-4 | TRBD1
TGTGCCGGGAAGCGGGGTGGGGGAGAGACCCAGTACTTC | CAGKRGGGETQYF | TRBV6-1 | many | TRBJ2-5 | TRBD2
TGTGCCAGCAGGGGGGGCAACCTGCGGGAGCAGTACTTC | CASRGGNLREQYF | TRBV7-2 | many | TRBJ2-7 | .
TGTGCCAGCAGTTCCCGACTAGCGGGAACGGAGACCCAGTACTTC | CASSSRLAGTETQYF | TRBV6-6 | many | TRBJ2-5 | TRBD2
TGTGCCATCAGAGAGAGGGAGGGGAACACTGAAGCTTTCTTT | CAIREREGNTEAFF | TRBV10-3 | few | TRBJ1-1 | .
TGTGCCAGCAGTCCGGGACTAGCGGGGGCAGTCGGGGAGCTGTTTTTT | CASSPGLAGAVGELFF | TRBV12-3/TRBV12-4 | once | TRBJ2-2 | TRBD2
TGCGCCAGCCGGACGGGCAACGGGGGGTCACCCCTCCACTTT | CASRTGNGGSPLHF | TRBV5-1 | . | TRBJ1-6 | .
TGTGCCAGCAGTTTGGGTAGGCCGGGCACTGAAGCTTTCTTT | CASSLGRPGTEAFF | TRBV6-5 | . | TRBJ1-1 | .
TGTGCCAGCAGTCTAAAGCCGGGCGTTGGCTACACCTTC | CASSLKPGVGYTF | TRBV27 | . | TRBJ1-2 | .
TGTGCCAGCAGTGAAAGGAGGCCTACGGTTGATGGAAACACCATATATTTT | CASSERRPTVDGNTIYF | TRBV2 | . | TRBJ1-3 | .